Each of the 22 T cell receptor beta chains below was sequenced from the same sample in a study of identical twins. Each CDR3 protein gets one entry after TCRdb re-called the 5' RACE reads with MiXCR. The sample lists about 720,000 distinct CDR3 sequences, 18% occurring once. The same data also went into a second study, on T cells expressing NK-cell markers.

Input material: PBMCs. Receptors were obtained from a woman between 18 and 30 years old in good health.

This chain joins TRBV12-3 or TRBV12-4 and TRBJ2-1; no firm D call. The CDR3 has 11 residues. Trimming took 1 base from V and 10 from J, leaving 5 bases between them. CDR3 region: CASSLEEEQFF. In DNA, the CDR3 is TGTGCCAGCAGTTTAGAGGAGGAGCAGTTCTTC.

J is TRBJ1-1 and V is TRBV12-3 or TRBV12-4; TRBD1 aligns across 7 bases. V was pared by 5 bases and J by 7 bases, with 1 base of the junction left unmatched. The CDR3 is made up of 11 amino acids. The CDR3 loop is CASSTGVEAFF. The CDR3 region has the DNA TGTGCCAGCAGTACAGGGGTTGAAGCTTTCTTT.

The CDR3 bases are TGTGCCACCAGCAGGAACGACAATGAGCAGTTCTTC. As protein: CATSRNDNEQFF. The V call is TRBV15, the J call TRBJ2-1; D gene uncertain. Germline V gene lookup returns CDR1 LNHNV and CDR2 YYDKDF (reference sequence). The V end was cut by 3 bases, the J end by 5 bases, with 5 bases between. The CDR3 runs to 12 residues.

This clonotype was detected only a few times. V and J are TRBV9 and TRBJ1-6, with D possibly being TRBD1 (6 bases). CDR1 is SGDLS and CDR2 is YYNGEE in the germline V gene. The V end was cut by 2 bases, the J end by 7 bases, with 13 bases between. The CDR3 consists of 15 residues. CDR3 nucleotides: TGTGCCAGCAGCGTGACAGGTGGGGGAAATTCACCCCTCCACTTT. It is translated as CASSVTGGGNSPLHF.

This clonotype has more than one count but fewer than ten. The rearrangement links TRBV4-2 to TRBJ2-2; D remains ambiguous. The CDR3 extends over 14 amino acids. V was shortened by 3 bases and J by 5 bases, with 10 bases between the two germline ends. Germline CDR1 is LGHNA and CDR2 is YNFKEQ. DNA of the CDR3: TGTGCCAGCAGCCAGTCTCAAAGAACCGGGGAGCTGTTTTTT. Protein: CASSQSQRTGELFF.

The chain recombines TRBV2 with TRBJ2-2; the D gene could be TRBD1 or TRBD2 (5 bases each). V was trimmed by 8 bases and J by 1 base, leaving 11 bases between them. Germline V gene data show CDR1 as SNHLY and CDR2 as FYNNEI. The CDR3 runs to 14 residues. CDR3: CASEGQKNTGELFF. The CDR3 coding sequence is TGTGCCAGCGAGGGGCAGAAGAACACCGGGGAGCTGTTTTTT.

This rearrangement joins TRBV7-9 to TRBJ2-2; no clear D gene. Germline values: CDR1 SEHNR, CDR2 FQNEAQ (reference sequence). This CDR3 spans 12 amino acids. V was pared by 3 bases and J by 7 bases, with 6 bases between. The CDR3 is CASSLSFGELFF. The CDR3 nucleotides read TGTGCCAGCAGCTTGTCCTTCGGGGAGCTGTTTTTT.

The sample holds a few counts of this clonotype. The V and J genes are TRBV12-3 or TRBV12-4 and TRBJ2-5; 8 bases map to TRBD2. V was clipped by 5 bases and J by 7 bases; unmatched bases: 6. This CDR3 spans 13 amino acids. The CDR3 DNA reads as TGTGCCAGCAGTGGGACTAGTAGGTTGACCCAGTACTTC. This encodes CASSGTSRLTQYF.

This clonotype was recorded only once. The J gene is TRBJ2-3, the V gene TRBV20-1; 13 nucleotides match TRBD2. CDR3 length: 16 amino acids. The junction had 7 bases not matched to a gene; V was cut back by 1 base and J by 6 bases. Germline CDR1 reads DFQATT; CDR2 reads SNEGSKA (reference sequence). CDR3 bases: TGCAGTGCTAGAGTTCGGACTAGCGGGAGCTTTGATACGCAGTATTTT. Its protein is CSARVRTSGSFDTQYF.

Only one count was recorded for this clonotype. This chain connects TRBV20-1 to TRBJ2-3; D is possibly TRBD2 (6 bases). Between the trimmed V and J ends, which lost 5 bases and 0 bases, there was a span of 18 bases. The CDR3 sequence is 16 residues long. The germline V gene encodes CDR1 DFQATT and CDR2 SNEGSKA (reference sequence). The CDR3 loop reads CSAPRGAGRSTDTQYF. CDR3 in DNA: TGCAGTGCTCCGAGAGGAGCGGGTCGGAGCACAGATACGCAGTATTTT.

The chain uses TRBV12-3 or TRBV12-4 and TRBJ2-7; 10 positions agree with TRBD2. The trim removed 8 bases at V and 6 bases at J, leaving 1 base unmatched. This CDR3 comprises 11 residues. CDR3 protein: CASGLAAEQYF. The CDR3 DNA reads as TGTGCCAGCGGACTAGCGGCCGAGCAGTACTTC.

The table lists this clonotype with a few counts. The J gene is TRBJ2-3, the V gene TRBV20-1; D might be TRBD2 (5 bases). V gave up 6 bases and J gave up 6 bases, with 13 bases separating them. Per the germline V gene, CDR1 is DFQATT and CDR2 is SNEGSKA (reference sequence). The CDR3 sequence is 12 residues long. CDR3 protein: CSAMTGGDTQYF. CDR3 in DNA: TGCAGTGCCATGACCGGCGGGGATACGCAGTATTTT.

This chain links TRBV12-3 or TRBV12-4 with TRBJ2-2; D may be TRBD1 or TRBD2 (5 bases each). Trimming removed 3 bases at V and 5 bases at J, with 13 bases between. The CDR3 is 15 residues long. CDR3 DNA: TGTGCCAGCAGTTTCGAGCTCTGGGGGACCGGGGAGCTGTTTTTT. This sequence encodes CASSFELWGTGELFF.

This clonotype was recorded once. The chain recombines TRBV6-1 with TRBJ2-1; 10 bases fit TRBD2. From germline, CDR1 is MNHNS and CDR2 SASEGT. The CDR3 has 13 residues. J was trimmed by 9 bases and V by 8 bases; bases with no gene match: 7. The CDR3 region is CASRQAGGVEQFF. In DNA, the CDR3 is TGTGCCAGCCGACAAGCGGGAGGGGTTGAGCAGTTCTTC.

The rearrangement links TRBV25-1 to TRBJ2-7; TRBD2 agrees at 7 bases. Per the germline V gene, CDR1 is MGHDK and CDR2 is SYGVNS. The CDR3 has 13 residues. Germline trimming cut 7 bases from V and 7 bases from J; bases unmatched to any gene: 10. The chain's CDR3 is CASIGLGFGEQYF. DNA for the CDR3: TGTGCCAGCATTGGACTAGGCTTCGGAGAGCAGTACTTC.

This clonotype was detected only a few times. One end of the junction fails to match germline, which may point to a read error. The V and J genes are TRBV7-7 and TRBJ2-1, with a weak D call TRBD2 (6 bases). The CDR3 runs 13 residues. Germline CDR1 reads SSHAT; CDR2 reads FNYEAQ (reference sequence). CDR3 coding DNA: TGTGCTAGCAGCTTAGACGCGGGAAATGAGCAGTTCTTC. It yields the protein CASSLDAGNEQFF. Drawing the rest from reference TRBV7-7 and TRBJ2-1, the complete variable domain is GAGVSQSPRYKVTKRGQDVTLRCDPISSHATLYWYQQALGQGPEFLTYFNYEAQPDKSGLPSDRFSAERPEGSISTLTIQRTEQRDSAMYRCASSLDAGNEQFFGPGTRLTVL.

This clonotype was counted between two and nine times. One junction end does not reproduce the germline sequence, and a read error may be involved. Here the CDR3 reads CASSDRDRAEAFF. The CDR3 nucleotides read TGTGCCAGCAGTGACCGGGACAGGGCTGAGGCTTTCTTT. The chain employs TRBV12-3 or TRBV12-4 and TRBJ1-1; 9 nucleotides match TRBD1. The CDR3 consists of 13 residues.

Written as DNA, the CDR3 is TGTGCCAGCAGCTTAACTCTGGGTGGCACAGATACGCAGTATTTT. It yields the protein CASSLTLGGTDTQYF. The chain carries TRBV7-3 and TRBJ2-3; no reliable D call. The CDR3 is 15 amino acids. Germline loops: CDR1 SGHTA, CDR2 FQGTGA. V gave up 0 bases and J gave up 1 base, with 8 bases separating them.

This clonotype was counted between two and nine times. The chain combines TRBV7-9 with TRBJ1-5; TRBD1 matches at 7 bases. CDR1 SEHNR and CDR2 FQNEAQ come from the germline V gene (reference sequence). With V trimmed by 4 bases and J by 5 bases, 5 bases remained unmatched. The CDR3 totals 14 residues. The CDR3 spells CASSSDRVDQPQHF. As DNA, the CDR3 is TGTGCCAGCAGCTCCGACAGGGTCGATCAGCCCCAGCATTTT.

This clonotype showed up just a few times. The V call is TRBV7-6, the J call TRBJ2-7; D unclear. The V end lost 4 bases, the J end lost 1 base, and 8 bases lay between the germline ends. The CDR3 extends over 13 amino acids. Germline V gives CDR1 SGHVS, CDR2 FNYEAQ. In nucleotides, the CDR3 is TGTGCCAGCAGCTCGAACCCATCCTACGAGCAGTACTTC. Amino acid sequence: CASSSNPSYEQYF.

The chain joins TRBV20-1 to TRBJ1-2; TRBD1 might be the D (6 bases). This CDR3 spans 14 amino acids. Per germline, CDR1 DFQATT and CDR2 SNEGSKA (reference sequence). V was clipped by 6 bases and J by 4 bases, with 18 bases between them. CDR3 sequence reads: CSAQRSGTSYGYTF. Here the CDR3 DNA reads TGCAGTGCCCAGAGATCAGGGACAAGCTATGGCTACACCTTC.

The chain links TRBV21-1 to TRBJ2-7; the D call TRBD2 from the table was never checked on the DNA. TRBV21-1 has pseudogene status. The CDR3 has 15 amino acids. The CDR3 loop reads CASRETSGSSYEQYF. CDR3 in DNA: TGTGCCAGCAGAGAAACTAGCGGGAGCTCCTACGAGCAGTACTTC.